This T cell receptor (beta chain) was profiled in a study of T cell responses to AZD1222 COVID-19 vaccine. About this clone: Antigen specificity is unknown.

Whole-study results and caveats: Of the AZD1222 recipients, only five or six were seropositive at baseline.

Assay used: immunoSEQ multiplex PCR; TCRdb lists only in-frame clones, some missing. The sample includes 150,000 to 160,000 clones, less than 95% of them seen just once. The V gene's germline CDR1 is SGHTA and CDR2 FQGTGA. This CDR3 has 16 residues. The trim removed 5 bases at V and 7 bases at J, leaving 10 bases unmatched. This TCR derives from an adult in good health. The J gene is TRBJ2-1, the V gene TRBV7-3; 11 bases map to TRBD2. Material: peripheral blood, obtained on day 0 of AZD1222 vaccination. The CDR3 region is CASSKKLAGARNEQFF. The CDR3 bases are TGTGCCAGCAGCAAAAAACTAGCGGGAGCTCGGAATGAGCAGTTCTTC. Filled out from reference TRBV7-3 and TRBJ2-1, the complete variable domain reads GAGVSQTPSNKVTEKGKYVELRCDPISGHTALYWYRQSLGQGPEFLIYFQGTGAADDSGLPNDRFFAVRPEGSVSTLKIQRTERGDSAVYLCASSKKLAGARNEQFFGPGTRLTVL.